Included here is one TCR beta chain sequence, with context. The V end was cut by 6 bases, the J end by 4 bases, with 18 bases between. The CDR3 length is 16 residues. This record comes from a study of preoperative IRX-2 immunotherapy in early breast cancer. The table came from immunoSEQ multiplex PCR; TCRdb's copy has only in-frame clones and leaves some out. This table holds about 45,000 clones, around three quarters found once. This sample's treatment: preoperative locoregional IRX-2 cytokine immunotherapy. This phase Ib study tested locoregional IRX-2 cytokine immunotherapy given before surgery. The sample consisted of tumor tissue, taken after IRX-2 immunotherapy. The rearrangement joins TRBV23-1 to TRBJ1-4, with D perhaps TRBD1 (6 bases). TRBV23-1 is marked as an open reading frame, function uncertain. This receptor was identified in a human donor with breast cancer. CDR3 in amino acids: CASSQGGGRLNEKLFF. CDR3 bases: TGCGCCAGCAGCCAAGGGGGGGGACGGCTTAATGAAAAACTGTTTTTT.